This paragraph reports one TCR beta chain. The antigen is unknown. Averaging approximately 120 mL, one heparinised blood draw came from each individual donor. Trimming took 5 bases from V and 4 from J; bases not matched to a gene: 8. The CDR3 has 15 residues. Germline V gives CDR1 MNHEY, CDR2 SMNVEV (reference sequence). The entirety of the isolated RNA underwent reverse transcription, so expressed TCRB transcripts were sequenced. Sequencing was performed with immunoSEQ multiplex PCR; in TCRdb, only in-frame clones are kept and a portion is missing. The sample includes 140,000 to 150,000 clones, around 9.3% of them seen just once. This sample was taken from a study of beta chain features in type 1 diabetes. Background on the study: No age, gender or cell yield differences were seen between patients and healthy donors. Taken together, all samples contributed some 98 million examined sorted cells. Regarding the study as a whole: Moderate but significant shortening of TCRB CDR3s was recorded in all four CD4+ subsets from Type 1 diabetes patients.

V gene TRBV27 combines with J gene TRBJ2-3, with 8 bases aligning to TRBD1. This sequence was found in a man aged 18 to 29 in good health. Specimen: naive CD4+ T cells from blood. The chain's CDR3 is CASSLRDRISDTQYF. In DNA, the CDR3 is TGTGCCAGCAGTCTCCGGGACAGGATTTCAGATACGCAGTATTTT.